One and the same sample provided the 16 T cell receptor beta chains below, sequenced in a study of T-cell reconstitution after alpha-beta-depleted transplantation in children. It was with unique molecular identifiers that the TCRbeta library was prepared. TCRdb re-called the PCR reads through MiXCR, storing one row per CDR3 protein. The repertoire holds around 530,000 distinct CDR3 sequences, with about 33% as singletons. The specimen was PBMCs from the stem cell graft donor, collected from the stem cell graft. Receptor source: a human donor who donated a stem cell graft to a child with aplastic anemia.

The rearrangement joins TRBV12-3 or TRBV12-4 to TRBJ2-1; TRBD1 or TRBD2 may be the D gene (5 bases each). The CDR3 sequence is 17 residues long. The V gene lost 6 bases and the J gene lost 6 bases, with 24 bases spanning the gap. The CDR3 DNA is TGTGCCAGCAGCCAGGCCCCCTGGGGGAGCGTACCCAATGAGCAGTTCTTC. It specifies CASSQAPWGSVPNEQFF.

The chain couples TRBV20-1 to TRBJ2-5; TRBD2 is a possible D gene (5 bases). V lost 2 bases, J lost 2 bases, and 12 bases lay in between. The CDR3 extends over 14 amino acids. Germline V gene data show CDR1 as DFQATT and CDR2 as SNEGSKA (reference sequence). CDR3 bases: TGCAGTGCTAGACTGGGAGCAACTCAAGAGACCCAGTACTTC. Its translation: CSARLGATQETQYF.

V gene TRBV6-4 combines with J gene TRBJ1-1; 7 positions agree with TRBD1. With 6 bases clipped from V and 5 bases from J, the junction kept 6 bases outside the gene matches. This CDR3 region has 13 residues. The germline V gene encodes CDR1 MRHNA and CDR2 SNTAGT. DNA of the CDR3: TGTGCCAGCAGCCCGACAGGGTGGACTGAAGCTTTCTTT. Protein: CASSPTGWTEAFF.

This clonotype has only one observation. The genes are TRBV29-1 and TRBJ2-3, with 8 bases aligning to TRBD2. Germline assignment: CDR1 SQVTM and CDR2 ANQGSEA. The CDR3 is 14 amino acids. V lost 4 bases, J lost 1 base, and 4 bases stayed unmatched. CDR3 in DNA: TGCAGCGTTGCTAGCGGGTTTGGCACAGATACGCAGTATTTT. Translating it yields CSVASGFGTDTQYF.

This clonotype was detected only a few times. The chain couples TRBV20-1 to TRBJ2-7, with TRBD2 matching 12 bases. From germline, CDR1 is DFQATT and CDR2 SNEGSKA (reference sequence). The trim removed 6 bases at V and 3 bases at J, leaving 18 bases unmatched. The CDR3 sequence is 18 residues long. This CDR3 reads CSATPLGLAGSGFYEQYF. As DNA, the CDR3 is TGCAGTGCGACCCCCCTGGGACTAGCGGGCTCAGGTTTCTACGAGCAGTACTTC.

The genes are TRBV20-1 and TRBJ2-1, with 12 bases fitting TRBD2. The germline gives CDR1 DFQATT, CDR2 SNEGSKA (reference sequence). The V and J ends lost 3 bases and 5 bases, in that order; junction bases with no gene match: 8. This CDR3 contains 16 residues. The CDR3 loop is CSARLTSGRPNNEQFF. CDR3 sequence (DNA): TGCAGTGCTAGGTTAACTAGCGGGAGGCCCAACAATGAGCAGTTCTTC.

This clonotype was observed a handful of times. V and J are TRBV7-6 and TRBJ2-3, with D possibly TRBD2 on 6 matching bases. Per germline, CDR1 SGHVS and CDR2 FNYEAQ. The CDR3 consists of 15 residues. With 1 base removed from V and 4 bases from J, the gap between germline ends came to 12 bases. The CDR3 loop reads CASSLGYGGADTQYF. Written as DNA, the CDR3 is TGTGCCAGCAGCTTAGGGTACGGAGGGGCAGATACGCAGTATTTT.

This clonotype has just a few counts. The CDR3 DNA reads as TGCGCCAGCAGCTTGGGGGGGGCGTCGAACACTGAAGCTTTCTTT. Translation: CASSLGGASNTEAFF. The J gene is TRBJ1-1, the V gene TRBV5-1, with a tentative D call TRBD1 (6 bases). Trimming pared 0 bases from V and 1 base from J, leaving 10 bases between. CDR1 is SGHRS, CDR2 YFSETQ, per germline. This CDR3 is built from 15 residues.

This clonotype was detected a few times. J is TRBJ2-1 and V is TRBV4-1, with D perhaps matching TRBD2 (6 bases). The CDR3 is 14 amino acids. Trimming removed 3 bases at V and 7 bases at J, with 13 bases between. The germline V gene encodes CDR1 MGHRA and CDR2 YSYEKL. In DNA, the CDR3 is TGCGCCAGCAGCCAGGGGGACTTCAAAAATGAGCAGTTCTTC. It encodes CASSQGDFKNEQFF.

This chain uses TRBV12-3 or TRBV12-4 with TRBJ1-5; D uncertain. This CDR3 contains 13 residues. V dropped 0 bases and J dropped 6 bases, with 6 bases sitting between them. The CDR3 bases are TGTGCCAGCAGTTTAGCGGAGAGTCAGCCCCAGCATTTT. It yields the protein CASSLAESQPQHF.

The chain employs TRBV24-1 and TRBJ1-2; D is unresolved. The V and J ends lost 0 bases and 2 bases respectively, with 9 bases between them. Germline-derived CDR1 and CDR2 are KGHDR and SFDVKD. This CDR3 has 15 residues. CDR3 sequence: CATSDLRVQNYGYTF. CDR3 nucleotide sequence: TGTGCCACCAGTGATTTGCGGGTCCAGAACTATGGCTACACCTTC.

V is TRBV11-2 and J is TRBJ1-5; D is ambiguous. V dropped 2 bases and J dropped 5 bases, with 4 bases sitting between them. Germline V lookup: CDR1 SGHAT, CDR2 FQNNGV. This CDR3 has 12 residues. The CDR3 nucleotides are TGTGCCAGCAGCTTAATGGATCAGCCCCAGCATTTT. The encoded protein is CASSLMDQPQHF.

The chain employs TRBV30 and TRBJ1-2, with D possibly being TRBD1 (6 bases). Germline V gene data show CDR1 as GTSNPN and CDR2 as SVGIG (reference sequence). This CDR3 spans 13 amino acids. Trimming left V 2 bases short and J 8 bases short, with 15 bases between. The CDR3 DNA is TGTGCCTGGAGTACCGGGGGGCGAAAGGGCTACACCTTC. Translated: CAWSTGGRKGYTF.

The J gene is TRBJ2-2, the V gene TRBV7-9; the match to TRBD1 covers 8 bases. In germline, CDR1 is SEHNR, CDR2 FQNEAQ (reference sequence). V lost 4 bases and J lost 6; bases outside the gene matches: 4. This CDR3 has 14 residues. The CDR3 DNA sequence: TGTGCCAGCAGCTCACAGGACAGGGCCGGGGAGCTGTTTTTT. It codes for CASSSQDRAGELFF.

This clonotype came up a few times. The chain joins TRBV7-2 to TRBJ2-3, with 10 positions matching TRBD1. The germline V gene encodes CDR1 SGHTA and CDR2 FQGNSA. V dropped 5 bases and J dropped 4; count of bases not matched to a gene: 3. This CDR3 is 14 amino acids long. The CDR3 loop is CASSPDRGADTQYF. CDR3 sequence (DNA): TGTGCCAGCAGCCCGGACAGGGGGGCAGATACGCAGTATTTT.

This clonotype appeared many times. The rearrangement joins TRBV29-1 to TRBJ1-3; D is perhaps TRBD1 (5 bases). Between the trimmed V and J ends, which lost 3 bases and 4 bases, there was a span of 10 bases. In germline, CDR1 is SQVTM, CDR2 ANQGSEA. The CDR3 has 13 residues. CDR3 loop: CSVEGPAGNTIYF. In DNA, the CDR3 is TGCAGCGTTGAGGGGCCCGCCGGAAACACCATATATTTT.